A single T cell receptor (beta chain) is shown here with its context. What antigen it recognizes has not been identified. The record has no base qualities; no much larger clone is one base away. The CDR3 regions of human TCRbeta chains were subjected to immunosequencing. The study's processing was this. Repertoire TCRs were checked for matches against a reference library of SARS-CoV-2-specific TCRs that had been generated using the MIRA antigen-specificity platform. Breadth was defined as the fraction of unique TCRs that were SARS-CoV-2-associated. Depth was defined as the fraction of total T cells that were SARS-CoV-2-associated. Using the MIRA data, every spike-specific TCR was mapped to the spike region that the TCR reacted to and assigned to either a CD4 or a CD8 class. Log10-transformed breadth and depth values were compared by one-way ANOVA with Sidak's multiple comparisons tests. This immuneACCESS table, as held by TCRdb, lists in-frame sequences with V and J called but not all clones. Of the missing ones, under half trace to an unresolved V gene in checked studies; the others have no known cause. D and trimming come from the DNA, and the V and J calls and clone size come from that table. The sample records about 140,000 clones, more than 80% of which are singletons. The leading ten clones occupy 2.5% to 3% of the sample.

Spanning cysteine to phenylalanine, the CDR3 consists of 11 amino acids. The sequence is cut down to CDR3 DNA, 33 bases in frame from base 1. V is pared back by 4 bases and J by 2 bases, with 6 bases lying between the germline termini. The germline V gene (reference sequence) yields DFQATT for CDR1 and SNEGSKA for CDR2. The entry originates in a study of T cell responses to AZD1222 COVID-19 vaccine listed by TCRdb under 2021. About the full investigation: Because spike-specific TCR depth and breadth did not differ between the two schedules, AZD1222 recipients who got a second dose at roughly 4 weeks were pooled with those who got a second dose at roughly 12 weeks. A total of roughly 240 trial participants underwent TCR sequencing, of whom approximately 210 received two doses of AZD1222 and about 25 received two doses of the MenACWY control vaccine. Trial participants were enrolled by age into subgroups of 18-55, 56-69 and 70-plus years, and around 150, 29 and 61 TCR-sequenced participants, respectively, were included in these subgroups.

Study-wide conclusions, independent of this receptor: After two AZD1222 doses, both the breadth and the depth of spike-specific TCRs were significantly higher than at day 0 and than in MenACWY recipients. Because no day 14 peak-response samples were available, the repertoires could be characterized only after the peak T cell response. In the small 56-69-year group, the increase in depth fell short of significance, most likely because of low power. Participants were mostly white British, with more females than males. The authors suggested clonal diversity may have been underestimated. Conclusions about previously exposed vaccinees are limited because only a handful of AZD1222 recipients were SARS-CoV-2 seropositive at baseline. The whole spike protein was spanned by vaccine-associated CD4 TCRs, and dominant responses were seen in regions 160-218 and 743-854. Nearly half of unique spike-specific TCRs reportedly recognized epitopes outside regions mutated in the B.1.351 and B.1.1.7 variants.

The time point label for this specimen denotes: baseline before first vaccination. The vaccinee samples were drawn from two UK trials, COV001 and COV002, one of which was a single-blind randomized controlled phase 2/3 trial testing AZD1222 (ChAdOx1 nCoV-19) in healthy adults. Trial participant PBMC samples were collected at day 0 and day 28 after the second dose for TCRbeta chain sequencing. This clonotype was sampled from an adult in good health. The chain couples TRBV20-1 to TRBJ2-7, with no reliable assignment of the D segment. Sequenced material: peripheral blood, taken on day 0 of AZD1222 vaccination. The bases are TGCAGTGCTACAGTAACCTACGAGCAGTACTTC. Translation gives CSATVTYEQYF.